Given below is one T cell receptor (beta chain) in context. Blood samples of 2 to 3 ml were drawn from every donor. Germline V gene sequence: CDR1 MNHEY, CDR2 SMNVEV (reference sequence). This CDR3 spans 13 amino acids. TCRdb reanalyzed the 5' RACE reads, giving one entry per CDR3 protein sequence and no DNA. This table holds 300,000 to 400,000 distinct CDR3 sequences. The sample comes from a study of monozygotic twins with inflammatory bowel disease. The genes are TRBV27 and TRBJ2-5; the TRBD1 assignment by TCRdb is unverifiable without DNA. The sequence was obtained from a human donor with ulcerative colitis or Crohn's disease, or a healthy co-twin of an affected twin (not recorded which). Sequencing used blood. Here the CDR3 reads CASRGTGKETQYF.